This T cell receptor beta chain comes out of a study of brain T cells in children with intractable seizures. Study outcomes and limitations: Pre-surgery blood may have been undersampled, hiding some clones. HCMV serostatus was not known, and viral specificity came from CDR3 similarity only.

With 2 bases removed from V and 3 bases from J, the gap between germline ends came to 7 bases. This CDR3 is 13 amino acids long. Germline CDR1 is MNHEY and CDR2 is SVGAGI. As to time point: blood from clinic visit 5 months post-surgery; TSC patient then seizure free. At least one anti-epileptic drug was given before surgery. Here immunoSEQ multiplex PCR was the method, and the copy in TCRdb shows in-frame clones only, minus some. The sample holds about 340,000 clones; roughly 92% are singletons and the top ten take 5% to 7%. A single count supports this clone. The target antigen is unknown. The V call is TRBV6-5, the J call TRBJ1-2; D possibly corresponds to TRBD1 (6 bases). The TCR was taken from a boy less than two years old with tuberous sclerosis and intractable seizures. This material consisted of peripheral blood, taken 4 to 5 months after surgery. The CDR3 DNA reads as TGTGCCAGCAGTTACGGGACATACTATGGCTACACCTTC. It is translated as CASSYGTYYGYTF.